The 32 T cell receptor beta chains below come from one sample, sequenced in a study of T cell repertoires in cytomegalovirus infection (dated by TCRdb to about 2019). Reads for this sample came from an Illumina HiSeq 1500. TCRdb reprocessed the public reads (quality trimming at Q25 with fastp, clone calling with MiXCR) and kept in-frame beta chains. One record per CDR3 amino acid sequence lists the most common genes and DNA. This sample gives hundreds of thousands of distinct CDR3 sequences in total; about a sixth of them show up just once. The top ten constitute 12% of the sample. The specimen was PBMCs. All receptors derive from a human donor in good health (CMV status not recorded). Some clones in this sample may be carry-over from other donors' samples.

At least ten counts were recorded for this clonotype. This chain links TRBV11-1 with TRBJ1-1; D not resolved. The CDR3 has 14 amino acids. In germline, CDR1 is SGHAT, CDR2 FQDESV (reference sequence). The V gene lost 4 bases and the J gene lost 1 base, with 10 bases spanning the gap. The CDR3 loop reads CASSSRARNTEAFF. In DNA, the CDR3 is TGTGCCAGCAGCTCGAGGGCCAGGAACACTGAAGCTTTCTTT.

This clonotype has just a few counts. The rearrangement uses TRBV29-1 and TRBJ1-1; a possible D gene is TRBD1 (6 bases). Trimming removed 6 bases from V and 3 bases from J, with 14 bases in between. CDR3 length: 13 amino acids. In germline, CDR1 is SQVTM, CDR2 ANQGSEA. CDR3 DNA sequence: TGCAGCGTCGCCGACAGGCCGGACACTGAAGCTTTCTTT. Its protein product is CSVADRPDTEAFF.

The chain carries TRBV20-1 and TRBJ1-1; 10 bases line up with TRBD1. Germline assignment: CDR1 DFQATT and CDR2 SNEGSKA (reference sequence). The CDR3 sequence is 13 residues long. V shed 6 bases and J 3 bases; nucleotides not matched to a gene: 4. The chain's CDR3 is CSAQGQGYTEAFF. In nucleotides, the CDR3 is TGCAGTGCCCAGGGACAGGGGTACACTGAAGCTTTCTTT.

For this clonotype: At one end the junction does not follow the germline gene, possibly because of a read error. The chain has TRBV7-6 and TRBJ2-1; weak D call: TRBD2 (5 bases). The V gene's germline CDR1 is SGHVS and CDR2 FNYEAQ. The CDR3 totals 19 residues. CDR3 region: CARSSPPVRTYGSCNEQFF. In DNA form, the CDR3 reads TGTGCCAGGAGCTCCCCTCCGGTCAGGACTTATGGATCCTGCAATGAGCAGTTCTTC.

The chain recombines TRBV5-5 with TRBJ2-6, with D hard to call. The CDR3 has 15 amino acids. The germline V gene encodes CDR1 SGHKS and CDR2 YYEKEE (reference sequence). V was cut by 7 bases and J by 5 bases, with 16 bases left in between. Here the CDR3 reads CASGLGFSWANVLTF. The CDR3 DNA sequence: TGTGCCAGCGGGCTAGGGTTCAGCTGGGCCAACGTCCTGACTTTC.

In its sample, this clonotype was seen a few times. The DNA of the CDR3 is TGCGCCAGCAGCCAAAAGGATGGTAGATACGGGGTGAAAGAGACCCAGTACTTC. Residues: CASSQKDGRYGVKETQYF. The chain employs TRBV4-1 and TRBJ2-5, with TRBD2 as a possible D gene (5 bases). The CDR3 runs 18 residues. Germline lookup yields CDR1 MGHRA and CDR2 YSYEKL. With 2 bases removed from V and 3 bases from J, the gap between germline ends came to 22 bases.

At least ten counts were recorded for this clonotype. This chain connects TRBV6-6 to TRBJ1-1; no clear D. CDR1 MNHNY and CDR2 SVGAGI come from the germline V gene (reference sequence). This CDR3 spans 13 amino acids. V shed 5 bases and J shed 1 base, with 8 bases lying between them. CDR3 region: CASSGIWNTEAFF. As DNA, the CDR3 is TGTGCCAGCAGTGGAATCTGGAACACTGAAGCTTTCTTT.

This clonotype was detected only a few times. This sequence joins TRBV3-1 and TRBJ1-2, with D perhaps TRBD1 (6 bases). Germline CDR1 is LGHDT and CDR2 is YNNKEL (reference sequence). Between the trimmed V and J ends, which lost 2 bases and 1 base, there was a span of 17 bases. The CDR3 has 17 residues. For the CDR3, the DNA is TGTGCCAGCAGCCAAAGTCGCCCCCGGGGGCGTAACTATGGCTACACCTTC. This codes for CASSQSRPRGRNYGYTF.

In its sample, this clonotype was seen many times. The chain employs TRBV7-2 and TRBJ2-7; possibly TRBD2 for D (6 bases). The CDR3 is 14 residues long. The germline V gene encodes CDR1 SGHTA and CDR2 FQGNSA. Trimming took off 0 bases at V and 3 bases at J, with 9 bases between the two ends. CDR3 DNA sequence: TGTGCCAGCAGCTTAGCGGCGGGGTACTACGAGCAGTACTTC. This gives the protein CASSLAAGYYEQYF.

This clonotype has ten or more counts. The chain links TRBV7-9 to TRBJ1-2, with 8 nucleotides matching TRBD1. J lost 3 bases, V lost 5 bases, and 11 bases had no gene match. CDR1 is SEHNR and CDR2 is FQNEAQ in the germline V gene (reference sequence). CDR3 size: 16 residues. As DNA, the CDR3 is TGTGCCAGCAGCAAGGGTAGGGCGGGACAGGACTATGGCTACACCTTC. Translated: CASSKGRAGQDYGYTF.

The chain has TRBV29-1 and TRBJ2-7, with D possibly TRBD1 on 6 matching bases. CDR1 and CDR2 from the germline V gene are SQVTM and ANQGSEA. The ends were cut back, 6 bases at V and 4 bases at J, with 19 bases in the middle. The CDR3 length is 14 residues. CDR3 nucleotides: TGCAGCGTCCAAGGGTGGTCAGGGGAGTACGAGCAGTACTTC. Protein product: CSVQGWSGEYEQYF.

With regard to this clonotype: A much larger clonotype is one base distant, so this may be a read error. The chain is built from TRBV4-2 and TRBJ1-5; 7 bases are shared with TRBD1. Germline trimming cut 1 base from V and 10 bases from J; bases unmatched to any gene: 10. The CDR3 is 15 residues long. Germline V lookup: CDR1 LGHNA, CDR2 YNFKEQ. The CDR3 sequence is CASSQAGQSGHPQHF. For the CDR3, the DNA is TGTGCCAGCAGCCAAGCGGGACAGTCGGGGCACCCCCAGCATTTT.

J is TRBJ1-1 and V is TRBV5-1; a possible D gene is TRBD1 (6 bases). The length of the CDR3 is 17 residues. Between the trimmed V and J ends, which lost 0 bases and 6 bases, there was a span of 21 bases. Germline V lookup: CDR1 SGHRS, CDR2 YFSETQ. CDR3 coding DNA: TGCGCCAGCAGCTTGGGTCCCCCACAGGGCGGGGAGGCTGAAGCTTTCTTT. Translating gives CASSLGPPQGGEAEAFF.

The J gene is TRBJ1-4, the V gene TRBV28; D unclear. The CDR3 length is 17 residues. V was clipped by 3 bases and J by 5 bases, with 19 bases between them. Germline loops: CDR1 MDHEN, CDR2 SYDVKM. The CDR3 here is CASSFEEGLLLNEKLFF. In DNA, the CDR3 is TGTGCCAGCAGTTTTGAGGAGGGCCTTCTTTTAAATGAAAAACTGTTTTTT.

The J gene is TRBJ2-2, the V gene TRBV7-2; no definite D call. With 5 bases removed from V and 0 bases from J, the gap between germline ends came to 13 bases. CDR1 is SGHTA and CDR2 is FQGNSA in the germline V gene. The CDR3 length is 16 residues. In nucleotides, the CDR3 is TGTGCCAGCAGCCTCACCGTCATAGCGAACACCGGGGAGCTGTTTTTT. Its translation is CASSLTVIANTGELFF.

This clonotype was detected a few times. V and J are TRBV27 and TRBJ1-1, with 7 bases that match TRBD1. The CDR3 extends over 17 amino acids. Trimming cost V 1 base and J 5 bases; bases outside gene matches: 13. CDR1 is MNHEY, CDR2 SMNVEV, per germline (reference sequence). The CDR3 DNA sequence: TGTGCCAGCAGTTTATTGCCCATACAGGGGAGTTGGACTGAAGCTTTCTTT. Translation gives CASSLLPIQGSWTEAFF.

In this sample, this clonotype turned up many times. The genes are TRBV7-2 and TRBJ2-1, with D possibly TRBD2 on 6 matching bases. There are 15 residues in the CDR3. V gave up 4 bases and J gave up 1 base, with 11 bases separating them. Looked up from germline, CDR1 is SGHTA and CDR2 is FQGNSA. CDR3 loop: CASSYSAGSYNEQFF. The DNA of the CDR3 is TGTGCCAGCAGCTATTCGGCGGGGTCCTACAATGAGCAGTTCTTC.

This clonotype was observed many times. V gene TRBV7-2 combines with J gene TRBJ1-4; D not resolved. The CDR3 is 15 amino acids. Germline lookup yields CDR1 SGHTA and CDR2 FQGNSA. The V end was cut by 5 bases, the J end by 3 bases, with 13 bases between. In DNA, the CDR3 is TGTGCCAGCAGCCCCTATTCTGGGGCTAATGAAAAACTGTTTTTT. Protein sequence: CASSPYSGANEKLFF.

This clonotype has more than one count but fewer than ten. This chain's CDR3 is CASSLLQNTEAFF. The CDR3 nucleotides read TGTGCCAGCAGCTTACTGCAGAACACTGAAGCTTTCTTT. V usage is TRBV7-8 and J usage is TRBJ1-1, with D unresolved. Per the germline V gene, CDR1 is SGHVS and CDR2 is FQNEAQ. The CDR3 extends over 13 amino acids. The V and J ends lost 2 bases and 1 base respectively, with 5 bases between them.

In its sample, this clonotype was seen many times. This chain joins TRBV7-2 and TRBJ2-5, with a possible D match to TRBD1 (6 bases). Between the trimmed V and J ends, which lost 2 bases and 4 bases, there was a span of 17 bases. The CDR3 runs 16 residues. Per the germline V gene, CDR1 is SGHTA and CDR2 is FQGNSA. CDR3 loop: CASSLFGNRGGETQYF. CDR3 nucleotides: TGTGCCAGCAGCTTATTTGGTAACAGAGGGGGAGAGACCCAGTACTTC. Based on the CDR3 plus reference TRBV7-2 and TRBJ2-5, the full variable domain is GAGVSQSPSNKVTEKGKDVELRCDPISGHTALYWYRQSLGQGLEFLIYFQGNSAPDKSGLPSDRFSAERTGGSVSTLTIQRTQQEDSAVYLCASSLFGNRGGETQYFGPGTRLLVL.

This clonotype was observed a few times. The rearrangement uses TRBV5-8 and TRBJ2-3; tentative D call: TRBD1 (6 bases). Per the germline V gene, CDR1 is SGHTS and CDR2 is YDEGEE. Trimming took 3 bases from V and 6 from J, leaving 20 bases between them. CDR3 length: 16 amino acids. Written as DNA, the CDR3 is TGTGCCAGCAGCTACAACTCCAGGGGCCCGGGCGATACGCAGTATTTT. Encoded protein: CASSYNSRGPGDTQYF.

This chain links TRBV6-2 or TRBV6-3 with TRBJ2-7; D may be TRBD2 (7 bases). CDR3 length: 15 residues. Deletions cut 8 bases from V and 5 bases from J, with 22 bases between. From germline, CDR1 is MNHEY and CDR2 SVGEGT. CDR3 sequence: CASLPGLAGAHEQYF. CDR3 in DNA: TGTGCCAGCCTCCCCGGATTGGCGGGGGCCCACGAGCAGTACTTC.

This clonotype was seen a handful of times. The CDR3 region is CAWSQREGQGSQPQHF. Here the CDR3 DNA reads TGTGCCTGGAGTCAAAGGGAGGGACAGGGTAGTCAGCCCCAGCATTTT. V and J are TRBV30 and TRBJ1-5, with 9 bases matching TRBD1. This CDR3 spans 16 amino acids. J gave up 6 bases and V 2 bases, and 11 bases lay outside the gene matches. CDR1 and CDR2 from the germline V gene are GTSNPN and SVGIG (reference sequence).

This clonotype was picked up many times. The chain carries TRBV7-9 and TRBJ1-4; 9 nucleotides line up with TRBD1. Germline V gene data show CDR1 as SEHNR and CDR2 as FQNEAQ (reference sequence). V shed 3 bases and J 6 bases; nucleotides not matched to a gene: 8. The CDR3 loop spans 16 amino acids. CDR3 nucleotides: TGTGCCAGCAGCTTCCGCCTGACAGGGGGGTATGAAAAACTGTTTTTT. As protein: CASSFRLTGGYEKLFF.

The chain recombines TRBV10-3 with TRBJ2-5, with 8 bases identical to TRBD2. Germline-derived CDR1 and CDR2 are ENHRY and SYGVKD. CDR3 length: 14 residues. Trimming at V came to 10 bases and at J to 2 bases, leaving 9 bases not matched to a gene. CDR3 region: CATASAGAQETQYF. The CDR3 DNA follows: TGTGCCACCGCCTCAGCGGGGGCACAAGAGACCCAGTACTTC.

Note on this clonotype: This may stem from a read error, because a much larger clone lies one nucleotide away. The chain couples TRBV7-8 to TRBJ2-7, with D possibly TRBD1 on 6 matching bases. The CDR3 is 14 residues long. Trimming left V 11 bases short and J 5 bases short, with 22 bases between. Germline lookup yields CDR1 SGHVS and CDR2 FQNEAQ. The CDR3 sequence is CAGTNPTGHDEQYF. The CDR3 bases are TGTGCCGGCACCAATCCAACAGGGCATGACGAGCAGTACTTC.

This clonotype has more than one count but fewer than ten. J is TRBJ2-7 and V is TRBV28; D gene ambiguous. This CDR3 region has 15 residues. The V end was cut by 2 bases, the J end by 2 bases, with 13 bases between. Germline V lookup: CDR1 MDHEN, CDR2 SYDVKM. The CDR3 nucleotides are TGTGCCAGCAGTTTAACTTCGTCAGCCACCTACGAGCAGTACTTC. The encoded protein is CASSLTSSATYEQYF.

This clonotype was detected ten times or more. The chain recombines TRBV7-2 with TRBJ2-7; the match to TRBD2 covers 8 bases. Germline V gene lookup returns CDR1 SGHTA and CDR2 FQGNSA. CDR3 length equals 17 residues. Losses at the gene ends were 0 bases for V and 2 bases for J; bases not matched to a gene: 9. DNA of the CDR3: TGTGCCAGCAGCTTAGCCAGTTCCGGGGGGGGAACCTACGAGCAGTACTTC. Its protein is CASSLASSGGGTYEQYF.

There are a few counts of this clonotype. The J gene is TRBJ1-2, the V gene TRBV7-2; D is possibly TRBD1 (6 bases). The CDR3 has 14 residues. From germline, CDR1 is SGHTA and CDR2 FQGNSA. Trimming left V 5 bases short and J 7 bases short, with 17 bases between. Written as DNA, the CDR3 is TGTGCCAGCAGCCTTGGACTCTCCAGGGGTGGCTACACCTTC. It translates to CASSLGLSRGGYTF.

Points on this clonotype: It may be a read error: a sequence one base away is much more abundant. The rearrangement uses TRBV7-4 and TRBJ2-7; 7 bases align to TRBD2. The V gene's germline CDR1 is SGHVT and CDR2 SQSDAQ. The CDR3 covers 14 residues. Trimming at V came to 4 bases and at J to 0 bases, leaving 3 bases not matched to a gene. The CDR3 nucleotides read TGTGCCAGCAGCTGGGAGGGAAACTCCTACGAGCAGTACTTC. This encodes CASSWEGNSYEQYF.

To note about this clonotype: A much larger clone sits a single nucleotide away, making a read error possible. CDR3 protein: CASSYSITRDRRGNTIYF. The CDR3 DNA is TGTGCCAGCAGTTACTCGATAACCCGGGACCGTCGAGGAAACACCATATATTTT. The J gene is TRBJ1-3, the V gene TRBV6-8, with D possibly matching TRBD1 (5 bases). CDR3 size: 18 residues. V lost 0 bases to trimming and J lost 4 bases, with 19 bases between them. The germline gives CDR1 MNHGY, CDR2 SAAAGT.

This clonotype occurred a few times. This CDR3 reads CASSPQAGGLSYEQFF. The CDR3 bases are TGTGCCAGCAGCCCCCAAGCGGGGGGACTGTCCTATGAGCAGTTCTTC. The chain couples TRBV7-2 to TRBJ2-1, with TRBD2 matching over 9 bases. Trimming took 5 bases from V and 8 from J; bases not matched to a gene: 13. This CDR3 spans 16 amino acids. The germline CDR1 and CDR2 sequences are SGHTA and FQGNSA.